A selection of T cell receptor beta chains follows, all from one sample in a study of shared clonotypes between healthy human individuals. Libraries were prepared by immunoSEQ multiplex PCR; TCRdb keeps only in-frame clonotypes and omits some of them. In the table there are 640,000 or so clones, about three quarters of which are singletons. Sequencing input: memory CD4+ T cells sorted from blood. The receptors stem from a woman in her twenties or thirties in good health. CDR3s leave out the opening cysteine and the closing phenylalanine or tryptophan. A row's size may be missing; if present it is once, few, many or a size class.

TRBV11-2	TRBJ1-2	-	ASSLVSGAQGGYGYT
TRBV9	TRBJ2-1	-	ASSVAPSSYNEQF
TRBV28	TRBJ1-2	-	ASSLWDRPNYGYT
TRBV10-2	TRBJ1-5	-	ASRGGRGSNQPQH
TRBV7-9	TRBJ2-3	few	ASSFTTGYTQY
TRBV5-1	TRBJ1-1	few	ASSTGQGGNTEAF
TRBV10-3	TRBJ1-1	-	AISESTGTTEAF
TRBV11-2	TRBJ2-7	-	ASSRTSGISHEQY
TRBV19	TRBJ1-5	once	ASSIRTEGSNQPQH
TRBV29-1	TRBJ2-3	many	SVETGGGTDTQY
TRBV7-8	TRBJ2-7	few	ASSLVGLAGYEQY
TRBV7-9	TRBJ2-1	-	ASSSRGSSYNEQF
TRBV19	TRBJ1-3	-	ASRPGGKANTIY
TRBV14	TRBJ2-2	-	ASSQVGTFTGELF
TRBV11-3	TRBJ2-3	-	ASSLGEQGGDTQY
TRBV7-9	TRBJ2-1	-	ASSSKTGLNYNEQF
TRBV7-9	TRBJ1-1	-	ASSLWPESNTEAF
TRBV19	TRBJ2-1	-	ASSMELAANEQF
TRBV6-6	TRBJ1-2	-	ASSPGTGTYGYT
TRBV30	TRBJ2-2	-	AWSTQGGELF
TRBV18	TRBJ2-7	-	ASSPVGAGAKYEQY
TRBV10-3	TRBJ1-5	-	AISETVNQPQH
TRBV5-5	TRBJ2-1	-	ASSSGLAAYNEQF
TRBV30	TRBJ2-5	once	AWSPRSLQETQY
TRBV7-2	TRBJ2-5	-	ASRPRGGETQY
TRBV4-1	TRBJ2-7	-	ASSQDGRGQRNEQY
TRBV18	TRBJ1-1	-	ASSPAGANTEAF
TRBV27	TRBJ2-7	once	ASGDRVHEQY
TRBV6-1	TRBJ2-3	-	ASSDLARDTQY
TRBV5-1	TRBJ1-2	-	ASSVTGTDYGYT
TRBV27	TRBJ2-1	-	ASSLLAATEQF
TRBV6-5	TRBJ2-1	-	ASSRDNDNEQF
TRBV5-1	TRBJ2-5	-	ASSSGTAAWETQY
TRBV10-3	TRBJ2-2	-	AISEDTTNTGELF
TRBV5-1	TRBJ2-5	few	ASSPGEGETQY
TRBV30	TRBJ2-3	-	AWSSRAGLRTDTQY
TRBV21-1	TRBJ1-3	-	ASSKRGGRDSGNTIY
TRBV11-2	TRBJ1-1	many	ASSFRTGFAF
TRBV7-2	TRBJ1-2	-	ASSLPGQGNYGYT
TRBV28	TRBJ2-7	once	ASSLVRVDEQY
TRBV30	TRBJ1-2	-	AWSRQERPGKGYT
TRBV19	TRBJ1-1	-	ASSQDPTGAEAF
TRBV5-1	TRBJ2-2	-	ASSLLERDTGELF
TRBV21-1	TRBJ2-3	few	ASSARLDTDTQY
TRBV7-2	TRBJ1-1	few	ASSAGEGLEAF
TRBV7-2	TRBJ1-2	-	ASSLGQNHGYT
TRBV28	TRBJ2-5	-	ASTLGGWETQY
TRBV4-2	TRBJ2-3	-	ASSQDSGTTTQY
TRBV10-2	TRBJ2-1	-	ASTQTSGSFSEQF
TRBV5-1	TRBJ2-2	once	ASSLAASGSDTGELF
TRBV5-1	TRBJ2-3	few	ASSLSGTNTDTQY
TRBV27	TRBJ1-4	-	ASSSVANEKLF
TRBV5-4	TRBJ1-2	-	ASSTRTGNYGYT